A single T cell receptor beta chain is shown here with its context. Sequencing used immunoSEQ multiplex PCR; TCRdb keeps in-frame clones, though not all of them. Of under 15,000 clones in the sample, around 74% were seen once. The data stem from a study of OX40 agonist ivuxolimab in advanced cancers. Across the study: Aged roughly 23 to 85 with a mean of 60 years, they were around 83% male.

Germline values: CDR1 SGHDT, CDR2 YYEEEE. The CDR3 totals 14 residues. V trimming: 4 bases; J trimming: 7 bases; junction bases outside the gene matches: 7. The clonotype originates from an adult with an advanced solid tumor such as melanoma, head and neck, liver or kidney cancer. The rearrangement uses TRBV5-6 and TRBJ2-1; 8 nucleotides agree with TRBD2. Sequencing used CD4+ or CD8+ T cells sorted from blood, obtained in a trial of the OX40 agonist ivuxolimab. The CDR3 sequence: CASSISGSNNEQFF. The CDR3 bases are TGTGCCAGCAGCATAAGCGGGAGTAATAATGAGCAGTTCTTC. Based on the CDR3 plus reference TRBV5-6 and TRBJ2-1, the full variable domain is DAGVTQSPTHLIKTRGQQVTLRCSPKSGHDTVSWYQQALGQGPQFIFQYYEEEERQRGNFPDRFSGHQFPNYSSELNVNALLLGDSALYLCASSISGSNNEQFFGPGTRLTVL.